A selection of T cell receptor beta chains follows, all from one sample in a study of monozygotic twins with inflammatory bowel disease. TCRdb processed the 5' RACE reads again and assigns one entry to each CDR3 protein, with no DNA. The table lists some 440,000 distinct CDR3 sequences. Sequencing was carried out using blood. The receptor source for this set is a human donor with ulcerative colitis or Crohn's disease, or a healthy co-twin of an affected twin (not recorded which). The CDR3 runs from the conserved cysteine through the conserved F or W.

V gene	J gene	CDR3 protein
TRBV5-6	TRBJ1-4	CASEERAAEKLFF
TRBV15	TRBJ2-5	CATSRESRSGTQYF
TRBV21-1	TRBJ1-2	CASSLGEGEYGYTF
TRBV19	TRBJ1-1	CATLGPKNTEAFF
TRBV7-9	TRBJ2-5	CASSIGTGRQETQYF
TRBV5-4	TRBJ2-2	CASSRGGGTGELFF
TRBV28	TRBJ2-7	CASSWARRQSGQYF
TRBV20-1	TRBJ2-2	CSAKPGGSDTGELFF
TRBV11-2	TRBJ2-7	CASSLRDRGLYEQYF
TRBV4-3	TRBJ2-3	CASSQEPSGLRLYF
TRBV7-6	TRBJ2-1	CASSQQYNEQFF
TRBV11-2	TRBJ1-4	CATQGQPNEKLFF
TRBV5-1	TRBJ2-2	CASSLRLAGDGKLFF
TRBV20-1	TRBJ2-1	CSARSGYHEQFF
TRBV2	TRBJ1-1	CASSEGGQQNTEAFF
TRBV29-1	TRBJ2-1	CSVWGGAYNEQFF
TRBV7-2	TRBJ2-5	CASSLWALEGTQYF
TRBV12-3/TRBV12-4	TRBJ2-1	CASSLAGGTLRNEQFF
TRBV7-2	TRBJ1-3	CASSSLGNTIYF
TRBV25-1	TRBJ1-4	CASRNRVGEKLFF
TRBV12-3/TRBV12-4	TRBJ2-5	CASSFRKETQYF
TRBV20-1	TRBJ2-7	CSALGLSGYEQYF
TRBV11-2	TRBJ1-2	CASSLDPGTGDYGYTF
TRBV2	TRBJ1-1	CASSDRGMTEAFF
TRBV18	TRBJ2-3	CASSPLPGTDTQYF
TRBV29-1	TRBJ1-3	CSVEQGIGNTIYF
TRBV11-3	TRBJ1-1	CASSLGQGKGTEAFF
TRBV7-2	TRBJ1-4	CASSPGDSTNEKLFF
TRBV29-1	TRBJ1-1	CSTRDSSEAFF
TRBV14	TRBJ2-7	CASSRLAGTGLSEQYF
TRBV25-1	TRBJ2-5	CASSESGGREETQYF
TRBV7-2	TRBJ2-5	CASSLGASGSLETQYF
TRBV27	TRBJ2-7	CASSLSQGPYEQYF
TRBV19	TRBJ1-1	CASSRDRGYTEAFF
TRBV7-2	TRBJ1-2	CASSAGGQGTDYGYTF
TRBV5-1	TRBJ2-7	CASTSGTGYEQYF
TRBV5-6	TRBJ2-3	CASSWDRADTQYF
TRBV5-1	TRBJ2-7	CASSLGGTRNNEQYF
TRBV3-1	TRBJ2-2	CASSDRYTGELFF
TRBV6-2/TRBV6-3	TRBJ2-1	CASSYVSGYNEQFF
TRBV11-3	TRBJ1-1	CASSYDSERNTEAFF
TRBV6-5	TRBJ1-6	CASSYTGKESPLHF
TRBV15	TRBJ1-1	CATSRDPPPGDTEAFF
TRBV7-9	TRBJ2-7	CASSFGTGGSYEQYF
TRBV12-3/TRBV12-4	TRBJ1-1	CASSFLQPGGTEAFF
TRBV20-1	TRBJ2-1	CSARAPDEQFF